The next 19 T cell receptor beta chains were all read from a single sample in a study of cytomegalovirus exposure and HLA in healthy donors. The PCR was carried out with 60 Vbeta primers and 13 Jbeta primers. Libraries were prepared by immunoSEQ multiplex PCR; TCRdb keeps only in-frame clonotypes and omits some of them. The sample holds some 61,000 clones, more than 80% seen once. The sequencing sample was made of PBMCs. All receptors derive from a human donor in good health.

The V call is TRBV28, the J call TRBJ1-5; D not certain. This CDR3 has 15 residues. Germline CDR1 is MDHEN and CDR2 is SYDVKM. Trimming pared 3 bases from V and 1 base from J, leaving 10 bases between. This chain's CDR3 is CASSFSPRSNQPQHF. The CDR3, as DNA: TGTGCCAGCAGTTTTTCCCCTAGAAGCAATCAGCCCCAGCATTTT.

This clone has a handful of counts. DNA for the CDR3: TGTGCCACCATGTTGGGGACAGGCAGTCGGAACACCATATATTTT. Amino acid sequence: CATMLGTGSRNTIYF. The chain combines TRBV6-5 with TRBJ1-3, with 8 bases lining up with TRBD1. CDR1 is MNHEY and CDR2 is SVGAGI in the germline V gene. Trimming removed 10 bases from V and 7 bases from J; junction bases left unmatched: 15. This CDR3 contains 15 residues.

This clone was observed a single time. The chain combines TRBV27 with TRBJ2-1, with 14 bases identical to TRBD2. The CDR3 loop spans 16 amino acids. J lost 4 bases, V lost 5 bases, and 4 bases had no gene match. Germline CDR1 and CDR2: MNHEY and SMNVEV (reference sequence). The CDR3 loop is CASSPRTSGGYNEQFF. CDR3 in DNA: TGTGCCAGCAGTCCTCGGACTAGCGGGGGGTACAATGAGCAGTTCTTC.

A remark on this clone: The germline gene is not matched at one end of the junction; a read error may be the cause. J is TRBJ1-2 and V is TRBV5-4; tentatively, D is TRBD1 (5 bases). The CDR3 contains 15 residues. Germline V gene sequence: CDR1 SGHNT, CDR2 YYREEE (reference sequence). DNA for the CDR3: TGTGCCAGCAGCACCCCACGCGACAGCAACTATGGCTACCCCTTC. This encodes CASSTPRDSNYGYPF.

The rearrangement links TRBV6-1 to TRBJ1-1, with D tentatively TRBD1 (6 bases). The CDR3 totals 14 residues. Trimming cost V 3 bases and J 4 bases, with 12 bases left between them. CDR1 and CDR2 (germline): MNHNS, SASEGT. CDR3 in amino acids: CASSDFRGSTEAFF. CDR3 coding DNA: TGTGCCAGCAGTGACTTCAGGGGAAGCACTGAAGCTTTCTTT.

The chain has TRBV10-2 and TRBJ1-5; D is ambiguous. V was shortened by 2 bases and J by 4 bases, with 6 bases between the two germline ends. CDR1 and CDR2 from the germline V gene are WSHSY and SAAADI. This CDR3 region has 13 residues. The CDR3, as DNA: TGCGCCAGCAGTGAGCCGAGAAATCAGCCCCAGCATTTT. It encodes CASSEPRNQPQHF.

The V call is TRBV29-1, the J call TRBJ1-4; 8 bases agree with TRBD1. CDR1 SQVTM and CDR2 ANQGSEA come from the germline V gene. The V segment lost 1 base and the J segment 8 bases; nucleotides outside the gene matches: 6. The CDR3 is 14 residues long. CDR3 protein: CSVEAAGGNEKLFF. In nucleotides, the CDR3 is TGCAGCGTTGAAGCAGCAGGGGGCAACGAAAAACTGTTTTTT.

The V call is TRBV27, the J call TRBJ2-7, with a possible D match to TRBD2 (5 bases). CDR3 length equals 12 residues. V dropped 2 bases and J dropped 3 bases, with 5 bases sitting between them. The V gene's germline CDR1 is MNHEY and CDR2 SMNVEV (reference sequence). Here the CDR3 reads CASSLRDYEQYF. CDR3 nucleotide sequence: TGTGCCAGCAGTTTACGGGACTACGAGCAGTACTTC.

The V gene is TRBV5-6, the J gene TRBJ2-7, with TRBD2 matching 14 bases. Germline CDR1 reads SGHDT; CDR2 reads YYEEEE. V was clipped by 2 bases and J by 9 bases; unmatched bases: 10. This CDR3 has 16 amino acids. CDR3 sequence (DNA): TGTGCCAGCAGCTTCCCGCCCGGGACTAGCGGGGGCCGGCAGTACTTC. It specifies CASSFPPGTSGGRQYF.

The rearrangement joins TRBV21-1 to TRBJ1-1; the D call of TRBD1 is as the table states it, not checked on the DNA. TRBV21-1 constitutes a pseudogene. This CDR3 is built from 14 residues. The CDR3 spells CASSTDRIHTEAFF. The CDR3 region has the DNA TGTGCCAGCAGCACCGACAGAATCCACACTGAAGCTTTCTTT.

The gene calls are TRBV19 and TRBJ2-7; D is possibly TRBD1 (7 bases). V lost 1 base to trimming and J lost 3 bases, with 10 bases between them. The CDR3 runs 14 residues. The germline V gene encodes CDR1 LNHDA and CDR2 SQIVND (reference sequence). The CDR3 coding sequence is TGTGCCAGTAGTATAGGACAGGGACTCTACGAGCAGTACTTC. This codes for CASSIGQGLYEQYF.

CDR3 residues: CASSLRTYSRGQTEAFF. CDR3 bases: TGTGCCAGCAGCTTACGTACCTATTCCAGGGGGCAAACTGAAGCTTTCTTT. The chain carries TRBV5-6 and TRBJ1-1; 8 bases agree with TRBD1. The junction had 14 bases not matched to a gene; V was cut back by 2 bases and J by 5 bases. The CDR3 extends over 17 amino acids. The germline gives CDR1 SGHDT, CDR2 YYEEEE.

The chain couples TRBV4-2 to TRBJ1-4, with a weak D call TRBD1 (6 bases). The ends were cut back, 4 bases at V and 8 bases at J, with 17 bases in the middle. In germline, CDR1 is LGHNA, CDR2 YNFKEQ. The CDR3 has 15 residues. DNA of the CDR3: TGTGCCAGCAGCCCAGTGGACAGATTGGAGGAAAAACTGTTTTTT. Translation gives CASSPVDRLEEKLFF.

The chain carries TRBV9 and TRBJ1-2, with 9 bases that match TRBD1. Per the germline V gene, CDR1 is SGDLS and CDR2 is YYNGEE. After removal of 4 bases from V and 8 bases from J, the junction contained 15 bases not matched to a gene. The CDR3 is made up of 16 amino acids. In nucleotides, the CDR3 is TGTGCCAGCAGCCCTCCGGGACAGGGCTACCAGGGCGGCTACACCTTC. Protein: CASSPPGQGYQGGYTF.

This clone was seen only once. CDR3 amino acids: CASSRGHYTDTQYF. The CDR3 nucleotides are TGTGCCAGTAGTAGGGGACACTACACAGATACGCAGTATTTT. V gene TRBV19 combines with J gene TRBJ2-3, with D perhaps matching TRBD1 (6 bases). Germline CDR1 is LNHDA and CDR2 is SQIVND (reference sequence). V lost 4 bases and J 2 bases, leaving 10 bases between the germline ends. This CDR3 contains 14 residues. The full variable domain, in which reference TRBV19 and TRBJ2-3 provide the parts outside the CDR3, is DGGITQSPKYLFRKEGQNVTLSCEQNLNHDAMYWYRQDPGQGLRLIYYSQIVNDFQKGDIAEGYSVSREKKESFPLTVTSAQKNPTAFYLCASSRGHYTDTQYFGPGTRLTVL.

This chain links TRBV11-2 with TRBJ2-1; 12 bases map to TRBD2. This CDR3 comprises 18 residues. CDR1 is SGHAT and CDR2 is FQNNGV in the germline V gene. V shed 2 bases and J 4 bases; nucleotides not matched to a gene: 9. CDR3 residues: CASSLRLAGAAGYNEQFF. The CDR3 DNA reads as TGTGCCAGCAGCTTAAGACTAGCGGGGGCTGCCGGGTACAATGAGCAGTTCTTC.

V usage is TRBV6-1 and J usage is TRBJ1-4; D gene uncertain. The CDR3 is 13 residues long. CDR1 MNHNS and CDR2 SASEGT come from the germline V gene. Trimming cost V 6 bases and J 1 base, with 6 bases left between them. Here the CDR3 DNA reads TGTGCCAGCAGCGGGATAACTAATGAAAAACTGTTTTTT. Translation: CASSGITNEKLFF.

This clone has more than one count but fewer than ten. The chain uses TRBV2 and TRBJ2-6; TRBD1 matches at 10 bases. The ends lost 5 bases at V and 2 bases at J; junction bases unmatched: 3. This CDR3 comprises 16 residues. Germline V gene sequence: CDR1 SNHLY, CDR2 FYNNEI. In nucleotides, the CDR3 is TGTGCCAGCAGTTCGACAGGGGGCGCTGGGGCCAACGTCCTGACTTTC. Protein product: CASSSTGGAGANVLTF.

On this clone: One end of the junction does not line up with germline, which may come from a read error. The chain recombines TRBV7-9 with TRBJ2-7, with a weak D call TRBD2 (5 bases). From germline, CDR1 is SEHNR and CDR2 FQNEAQ (reference sequence). The CDR3 is 16 residues long. DNA for the CDR3: TGTTCCAGCAGCCTACAGCGGACGGGTAGCTCCTACGAGCAGTACTTC. Translation: CSSSLQRTGSSYEQYF.